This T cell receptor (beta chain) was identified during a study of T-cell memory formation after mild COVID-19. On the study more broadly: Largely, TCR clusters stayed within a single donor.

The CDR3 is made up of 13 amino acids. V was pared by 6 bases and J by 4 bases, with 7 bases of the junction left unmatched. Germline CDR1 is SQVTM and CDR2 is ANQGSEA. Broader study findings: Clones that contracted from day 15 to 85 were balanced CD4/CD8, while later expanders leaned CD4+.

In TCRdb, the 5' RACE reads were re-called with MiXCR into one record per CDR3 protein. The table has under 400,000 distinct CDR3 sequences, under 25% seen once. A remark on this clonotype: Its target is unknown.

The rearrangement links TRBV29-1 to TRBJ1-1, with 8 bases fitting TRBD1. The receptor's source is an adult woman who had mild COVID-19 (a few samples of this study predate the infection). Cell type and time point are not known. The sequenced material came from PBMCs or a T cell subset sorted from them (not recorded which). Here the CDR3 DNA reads TGCAGCGTGACTCAGGGGGCTGGCACTGAAGCTTTCTTT. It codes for CSVTQGAGTEAFF.